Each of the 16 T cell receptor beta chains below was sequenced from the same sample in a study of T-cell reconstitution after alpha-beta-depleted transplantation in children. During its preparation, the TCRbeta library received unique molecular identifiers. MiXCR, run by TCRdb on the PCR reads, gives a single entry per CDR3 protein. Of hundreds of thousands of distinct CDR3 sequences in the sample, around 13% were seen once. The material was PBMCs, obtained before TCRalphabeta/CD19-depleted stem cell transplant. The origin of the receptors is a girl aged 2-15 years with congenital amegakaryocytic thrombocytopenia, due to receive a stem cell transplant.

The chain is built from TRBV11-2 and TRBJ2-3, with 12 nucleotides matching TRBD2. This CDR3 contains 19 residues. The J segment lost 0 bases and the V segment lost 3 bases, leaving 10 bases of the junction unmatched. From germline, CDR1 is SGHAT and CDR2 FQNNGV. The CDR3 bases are TGTGCCAGCAGCTTGAATCTAGCGGGAGGGTCTCGAAGCACAGATACGCAGTATTTT. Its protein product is CASSLNLAGGSRSTDTQYF.

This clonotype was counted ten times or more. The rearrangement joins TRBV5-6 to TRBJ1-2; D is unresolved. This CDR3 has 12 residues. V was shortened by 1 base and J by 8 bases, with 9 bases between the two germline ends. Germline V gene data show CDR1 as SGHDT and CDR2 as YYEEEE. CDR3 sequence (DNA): TGTGCCAGCAGCTTGATAGCTGGAGGCTACACCTTC. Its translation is CASSLIAGGYTF.

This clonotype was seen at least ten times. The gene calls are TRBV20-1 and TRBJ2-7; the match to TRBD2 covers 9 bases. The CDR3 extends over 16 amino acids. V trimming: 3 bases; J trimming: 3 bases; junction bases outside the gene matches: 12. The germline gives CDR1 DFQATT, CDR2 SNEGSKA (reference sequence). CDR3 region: CSARPASGARFYEQYF. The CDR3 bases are TGCAGTGCTAGGCCGGCTAGCGGGGCTAGGTTCTACGAGCAGTACTTC.

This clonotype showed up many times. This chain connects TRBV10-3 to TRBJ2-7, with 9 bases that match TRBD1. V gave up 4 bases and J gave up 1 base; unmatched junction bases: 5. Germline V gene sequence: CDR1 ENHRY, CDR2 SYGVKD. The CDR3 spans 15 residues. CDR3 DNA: TGTGCCATCAGTGGGGGACAGGGAAAGTCCTACGAGCAGTACTTC. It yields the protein CAISGGQGKSYEQYF.

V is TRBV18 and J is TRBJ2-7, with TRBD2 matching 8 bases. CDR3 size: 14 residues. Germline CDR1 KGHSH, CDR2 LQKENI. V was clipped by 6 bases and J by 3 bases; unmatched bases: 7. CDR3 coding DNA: TGTGCCAGCTCCCAAGGGAGCGGGGGCTACGAGCAGTACTTC. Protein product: CASSQGSGGYEQYF.

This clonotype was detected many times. The CDR3 here is CASSLGGQKETQYF. The CDR3 region has the DNA TGCGCCAGCAGCTTGGGGGGTCAGAAAGAGACCCAGTACTTC. The V and J genes are TRBV5-1 and TRBJ2-5; D gene uncertain. There are 14 residues in the CDR3. Germline CDR1 reads SGHRS; CDR2 reads YFSETQ. V lost 0 bases to trimming and J lost 3 bases, with 9 bases between them.

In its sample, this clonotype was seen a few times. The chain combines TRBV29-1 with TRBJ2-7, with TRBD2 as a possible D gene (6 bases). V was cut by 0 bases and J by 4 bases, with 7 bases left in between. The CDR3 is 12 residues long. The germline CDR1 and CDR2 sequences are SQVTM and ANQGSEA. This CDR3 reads CSVEERGYEQYF. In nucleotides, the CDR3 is TGCAGCGTTGAAGAGCGGGGATACGAGCAGTACTTC.

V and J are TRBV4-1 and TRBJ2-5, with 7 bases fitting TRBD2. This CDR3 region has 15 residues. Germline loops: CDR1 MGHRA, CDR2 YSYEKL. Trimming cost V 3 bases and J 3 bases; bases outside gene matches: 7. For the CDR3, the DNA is TGCGCCAGCAGCCATGATAACCGGGGGGAAGAGACCCAGTACTTC. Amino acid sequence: CASSHDNRGEETQYF.

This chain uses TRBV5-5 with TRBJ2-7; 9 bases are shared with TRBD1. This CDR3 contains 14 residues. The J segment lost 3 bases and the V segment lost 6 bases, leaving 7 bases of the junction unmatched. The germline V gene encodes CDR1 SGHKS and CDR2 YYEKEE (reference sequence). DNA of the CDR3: TGTGCCAGCACCCCAGGACAGGGGCTCTACGAGCAGTACTTC. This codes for CASTPGQGLYEQYF.

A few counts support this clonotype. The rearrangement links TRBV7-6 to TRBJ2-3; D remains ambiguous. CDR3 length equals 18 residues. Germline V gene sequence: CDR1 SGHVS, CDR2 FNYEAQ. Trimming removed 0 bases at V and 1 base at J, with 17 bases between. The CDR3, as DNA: TGTGCCAGCAGCTTAGCTGGAGTGGGTCCGCTCCGCACAGATACGCAGTATTTT. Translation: CASSLAGVGPLRTDTQYF.

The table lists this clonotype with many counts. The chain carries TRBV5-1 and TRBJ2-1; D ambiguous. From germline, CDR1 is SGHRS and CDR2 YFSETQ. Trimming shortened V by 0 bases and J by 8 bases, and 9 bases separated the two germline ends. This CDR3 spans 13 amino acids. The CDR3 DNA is TGCGCCAGCAGCTTGGTGATTACGGATGAGCAGTTCTTC. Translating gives CASSLVITDEQFF.

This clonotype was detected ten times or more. This chain's CDR3 is CASSWGRLYNEQFF. The CDR3 nucleotides read TGCGCCAGCAGCTGGGGACGTCTCTACAATGAGCAGTTCTTC. The genes are TRBV5-1 and TRBJ2-1; tentatively, D is TRBD1 or TRBD2 (5 bases each). V gave up 3 bases and J gave up 3 bases, with 10 bases separating them. CDR1 and CDR2 from the germline V gene are SGHRS and YFSETQ. The CDR3 spans 14 residues.

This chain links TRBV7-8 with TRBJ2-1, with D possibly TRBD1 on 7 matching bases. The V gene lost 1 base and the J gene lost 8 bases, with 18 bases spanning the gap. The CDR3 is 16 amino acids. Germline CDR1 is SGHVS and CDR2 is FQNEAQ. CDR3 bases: TGTGCCAGCAGCTTAGTAGCGGCCATAGGGGGCGATGAGCAGTTCTTC. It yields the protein CASSLVAAIGGDEQFF.

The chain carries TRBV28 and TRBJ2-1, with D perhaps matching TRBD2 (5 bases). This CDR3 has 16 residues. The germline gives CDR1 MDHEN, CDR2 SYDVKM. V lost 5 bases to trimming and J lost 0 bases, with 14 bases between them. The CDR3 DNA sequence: TGTGCCAGCAGTCAACTTAGTGGGAGCTCCTACAATGAGCAGTTCTTC. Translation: CASSQLSGSSYNEQFF.

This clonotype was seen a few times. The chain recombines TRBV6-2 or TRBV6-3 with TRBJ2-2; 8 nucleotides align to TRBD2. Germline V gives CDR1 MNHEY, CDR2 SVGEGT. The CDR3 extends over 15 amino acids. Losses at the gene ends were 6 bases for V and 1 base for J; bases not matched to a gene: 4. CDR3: CASRTSGENTGELFF. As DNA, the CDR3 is TGTGCCAGCAGAACTAGCGGAGAGAACACCGGGGAGCTGTTTTTT.

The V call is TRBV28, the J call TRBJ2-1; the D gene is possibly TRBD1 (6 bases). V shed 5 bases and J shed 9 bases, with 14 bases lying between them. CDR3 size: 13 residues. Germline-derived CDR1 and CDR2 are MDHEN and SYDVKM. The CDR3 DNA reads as TGTGCCAGCAGTATCACCCAGGGGATTGAGCAGTTCTTC. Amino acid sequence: CASSITQGIEQFF.